The source of this TCR beta chain is a study of beta chain features in type 1 diabetes. As every portion of the isolated RNA was reverse transcribed, the sequencing read expressed TCRB transcripts. Repertoires were generated with immunoSEQ multiplex PCR, while TCRdb's copy carries only in-frame clones and drops some. The data contain around 180,000 clones, approximately 13% of them singletons. Donors contributed one heparinised blood draw apiece, averaging about 110 mL. This clone has a handful of counts. The germline V and J ends were trimmed by 2 bases and 0 bases, with 14 bases remaining between them. Per the germline V gene, CDR1 is GTSNPN and CDR2 is SVGIG (reference sequence). The length of the CDR3 is 16 residues.

This receptor was taken from a woman between 18 and 29 years old in good health. Sample: central memory CD4+ T cells from blood. The rearrangement joins TRBV30 to TRBJ2-1; a possible D gene is TRBD2 (5 bases). For the CDR3, the DNA is TGTGCCTGGAGTTCAAAGGGCGGAGGCTCCTACAATGAGCAGTTCTTC. This encodes CAWSSKGGGSYNEQFF.